The 14 T cell receptor beta chains presented below share a single source sample, sequenced in a study of blood T cells in healthy people across ages. A second PCR, run for about 7 to 11 cycles, used a sample-barcoded 5' primer plus a J-beta primer mix. Via MiXCR, TCRdb re-called the 5' RACE reads, giving one row per CDR3 protein. Here the sample spans roughly 500,000 distinct CDR3 sequences, 27% being singletons. The source material was blood. The receptors were gathered from a woman aged 70-85 years in good health.

The chain carries TRBV7-9 and TRBJ1-1; D is ambiguous. Germline V gives CDR1 SEHNR, CDR2 FQNEAQ (reference sequence). CDR3 length: 14 residues. The V end was cut by 8 bases, the J end by 4 bases, with 17 bases between. DNA for the CDR3: TGTGCCAGCTTTAGGGATTTAGGAGGCACTGAAGCTTTCTTT. This encodes CASFRDLGGTEAFF.

This clonotype has at least ten counts. This chain links TRBV5-6 with TRBJ1-3; D not certain. V was pared by 3 bases and J by 0 bases, with 4 bases between. From germline, CDR1 is SGHDT and CDR2 YYEEEE. The CDR3 loop spans 13 amino acids. In DNA form, the CDR3 reads TGTGCCAGCAGCTCCGGCTCTGGAAACACCATATATTTT. This sequence encodes CASSSGSGNTIYF.

This clonotype showed up just a few times. The rearrangement joins TRBV27 to TRBJ1-1; tentative D call: TRBD1 (5 bases). The CDR3 has 11 amino acids. Germline V lookup: CDR1 MNHEY, CDR2 SMNVEV (reference sequence). V lost 5 bases and J 12 bases, leaving 13 bases between the germline ends. This CDR3 reads CASSRAGRTFF. In DNA form, the CDR3 reads TGTGCCAGCAGTAGGGCAGGGAGGACTTTCTTT.

The genes are TRBV7-2 and TRBJ2-5, with D possibly matching TRBD2 (7 bases). The germline V gene has CDR1 SGHTA and CDR2 FQGNSA. Between the trimmed V and J ends, which lost 4 bases and 0 bases, there was a span of 12 bases. CDR3 length: 15 amino acids. CDR3: CASSWGGRDQETQYF. Written as DNA, the CDR3 is TGTGCCAGCAGCTGGGGGGGCCGAGACCAAGAGACCCAGTACTTC.

The chain couples TRBV7-3 to TRBJ2-3; 8 bases align to TRBD2. This CDR3 region has 15 residues. The germline gives CDR1 SGHTA, CDR2 FQGTGA. J was trimmed by 5 bases and V by 2 bases; bases with no gene match: 6. This CDR3 is CASSLPGGAKDTQYF. In DNA form, the CDR3 reads TGTGCCAGCAGCTTACCCGGGGGGGCAAAAGATACGCAGTATTTT.

The chain recombines TRBV5-1 with TRBJ2-5, with 9 positions matching TRBD2. This CDR3 spans 17 amino acids. Germline CDR1 is SGHRS and CDR2 is YFSETQ. Trimming removed 0 bases from V and 2 bases from J; junction bases left unmatched: 8. CDR3 sequence reads: CASSLAPSSGAQETQYF. CDR3 nucleotides: TGCGCCAGCAGCTTGGCACCGTCTAGCGGGGCTCAAGAGACCCAGTACTTC.

The chain employs TRBV4-3 and TRBJ2-5; D is possibly TRBD1 (6 bases). The assigned J gene may be wrong: the sequence end matches TRBJ2-1 better. Germline V CDR1 and CDR2: LGHNA, YSLEER. The CDR3 has 13 residues. The DNA for the CDR3 is TGCGCCAGCAGCCAAGGAATACAGGGTGAGCAGTTCTTC. It translates to CASSQGIQGEQFF.

The chain links TRBV29-1 to TRBJ2-7, with 9 bases matching TRBD1. This CDR3 spans 13 amino acids. The germline V gene has CDR1 SQVTM and CDR2 ANQGSEA. With 3 bases clipped from V and 4 bases from J, the junction kept 4 bases outside the gene matches. The CDR3 loop reads CSVDGTGSYEQYF. DNA for the CDR3: TGCAGCGTTGATGGGACAGGGAGTTACGAGCAGTACTTC.

The CDR3 loop is CASSEGRTSYNEQFF. The CDR3 DNA reads TGTGCCAGCAGCGAGGGACGGACCTCCTACAATGAGCAGTTCTTC. The gene calls are TRBV7-2 and TRBJ2-1; D might be TRBD1 or TRBD2, each matching 5 bases. This CDR3 comprises 15 residues. Trimming shortened V by 5 bases and J by 0 bases, and 11 bases separated the two germline ends. CDR1 and CDR2 (germline): SGHTA, FQGNSA.

In its sample, this clonotype was seen a few times. The chain carries TRBV29-1 and TRBJ2-3; D uncertain. Trimming cost V 4 bases and J 0 bases, with 5 bases left between them. The CDR3 contains 12 residues. Germline-derived CDR1 and CDR2 are SQVTM and ANQGSEA. The CDR3 reads CSVGPSTDTQYF. Written as DNA, the CDR3 is TGCAGCGTTGGTCCAAGCACAGATACGCAGTATTTT.

This chain's CDR3 is CASRIGTSHEQYF. CDR3 bases: TGTGCCAGCAGAATCGGGACTAGCCACGAGCAGTACTTC. The chain carries TRBV6-5 and TRBJ2-7, with TRBD2 matching over 9 bases. CDR1 and CDR2 (germline): MNHEY, SVGAGI. V was clipped by 6 bases and J by 5 bases; unmatched bases: 5. The CDR3 consists of 13 residues.

This clonotype has a handful of counts. The V gene is TRBV4-3, the J gene TRBJ1-2; TRBD1 is a possible D gene (5 bases). This CDR3 spans 14 amino acids. V was pared by 1 base and J by 4 bases, with 10 bases between. CDR1 LGHNA and CDR2 YSLEER come from the germline V gene. The CDR3 DNA reads TGCGCCAGCAGCCAAGGGGACGGTGCCTATGGCTACACCTTC. This sequence encodes CASSQGDGAYGYTF.

This clonotype was found a few times. The genes are TRBV6-5 and TRBJ1-3; D remains unclear. Germline CDR1 and CDR2: MNHEY and SVGAGI. Trimming took 2 bases from V and 0 from J, leaving 8 bases between them. This CDR3 is 15 amino acids long. DNA of the CDR3: TGTGCCAGCAGTTACACACCCGGCTCTGGAAACACCATATATTTT. Protein product: CASSYTPGSGNTIYF.

This chain connects TRBV4-3 to TRBJ2-4, with TRBD1 matching 12 bases. The V gene end was trimmed by 4 bases and the J gene end by 7 bases; junction bases not matched to a gene: 8. Germline CDR1 reads LGHNA; CDR2 reads YSLEER. CDR3 length: 16 residues. The CDR3 DNA reads TGCGCCAGCAGCCTCGGACCGGGACAGGGGGCGAACATTCAGTACTTC. Translating gives CASSLGPGQGANIQYF.